These 21 T cell receptor beta chains were sequenced from one sample in a study of blood T cell repertoires in COVID-19. The method was immunoSEQ multiplex PCR; TCRdb's version includes in-frame clones alone and lacks a portion of them. The data contain tens of thousands of clones, roughly 88% of them singletons. Sequenced sample: peripheral blood. These receptors were taken from an elderly man with active or convalescent COVID-19.

V usage is TRBV24-1 and J usage is TRBJ2-1; 10 bases map to TRBD2. Germline CDR1 KGHDR, CDR2 SFDVKD. J gave up 0 bases and V 4 bases, and 5 bases lay outside the gene matches. The length of the CDR3 is 17 residues. The CDR3, as DNA: TGTGCCACCAGTGACTCCGGGACTAGCGACTCCTACAATGAGCAGTTCTTC. Protein: CATSDSGTSDSYNEQFF.

Of note for this clone: Other DNA sequences of this sample code for an identical CDR3. The genes are TRBV3-1 (or the pseudogene TRBV3-2) and TRBJ1-1; no clear D. Germline CDR1 LGHDT, CDR2 YNNKEL (reference sequence). The CDR3 consists of 11 residues. Trimming removed 10 bases from V and 4 bases from J, with 10 bases in between. The CDR3 is CATRGGTEAFF. CDR3 bases: TGTGCCACCCGGGGTGGCACTGAAGCTTTCTTT.

The rearrangement joins TRBV6-1 to TRBJ1-5; unclear D gene. Germline V gene sequence: CDR1 MNHNS, CDR2 SASEGT. The V and J ends lost 0 bases and 0 bases respectively, with 18 bases between them. The CDR3 consists of 19 residues. CDR3: CASSEARSPNPTSNQPQHF. DNA of the CDR3: TGTGCCAGCAGTGAAGCGAGGTCTCCTAACCCTACTAGCAATCAGCCCCAGCATTTT.

The gene calls are TRBV7-2 and TRBJ1-1, with 10 bases that match TRBD1. Germline V gene sequence: CDR1 SGHTA, CDR2 FQGNSA. The V segment lost 7 bases and the J segment 8 bases; nucleotides outside the gene matches: 13. The CDR3 is 15 amino acids. The DNA for the CDR3 is TGTGCCAGCAACCGCCCGAGGGGACAGGGGACCGAAGCTTTCTTT. Translating gives CASNRPRGQGTEAFF.

CDR3 nucleotide sequence: TGCGCCAGCAGCCGGTCGGGGACACTAGAAAACACCATATATTTT. Translated, it gives CASSRSGTLENTIYF. The chain employs TRBV4-1 and TRBJ1-3; D might be TRBD1 (6 bases). Between the trimmed V and J ends, which lost 4 bases and 6 bases, there was a span of 16 bases. The CDR3 consists of 15 residues. Germline CDR1 reads MGHRA; CDR2 reads YSYEKL.

The rearrangement uses TRBV12-3 or TRBV12-4 and TRBJ1-1, with a tentative D call TRBD1 (6 bases). The CDR3 totals 12 residues. The germline V and J ends were trimmed by 6 bases and 8 bases, with 13 bases remaining between them. DNA for the CDR3: TGTGCCAGCAGAACAGGGCGCTCGGAAGCTTTCTTT. Translated: CASRTGRSEAFF.

The V call is TRBV29-1, the J call TRBJ1-2; D may be TRBD1 (5 bases). CDR3 length: 12 residues. The germline gives CDR1 SQVTM, CDR2 ANQGSEA. V was cut by 7 bases and J by 3 bases, with 12 bases left in between. This CDR3 is CSARWGDYGYTF. CDR3 coding DNA: TGCAGCGCTCGGTGGGGGGACTATGGCTACACCTTC. Full variable domain (remainder filled in from reference TRBV29-1 and TRBJ1-2): SAVISQKPSRDICQRGTSLTIQCQVDSQVTMMFWYRQQPGQSLTLIATANQGSEATYESGFVIDKFPISRPNLTFSTLTVSNMSPEDSSIYLCSARWGDYGYTFGSGTRLTVV.

The chain has TRBV7-2 and TRBJ2-1; the match to TRBD2 covers 11 bases. The length of the CDR3 is 17 residues. Germline loops: CDR1 SGHTA, CDR2 FQGNSA. V was clipped by 5 bases and J by 0 bases; unmatched bases: 6. CDR3 DNA: TGTGCCAGCAGCGGACGACTAGCGGGGTACTCCTACAATGAGCAGTTCTTC. Protein sequence: CASSGRLAGYSYNEQFF.

The J gene is TRBJ2-5, the V gene TRBV19; the D gene is possibly TRBD2 (6 bases). V lost 1 base and J lost 5, with 17 bases in between. Per the germline V gene, CDR1 is LNHDA and CDR2 is SQIVND (reference sequence). This CDR3 is built from 16 residues. CDR3 sequence (DNA): TGTGCCAGTAGTATAGGACTCGGGAGCTCCCCTGAGACCCAGTACTTC. Protein: CASSIGLGSSPETQYF.

V gene TRBV6-5 combines with J gene TRBJ2-5; D is possibly TRBD1 (7 bases). V gave up 7 bases and J gave up 5 bases, with 17 bases separating them. This CDR3 region has 14 residues. CDR1 and CDR2 from the germline V gene are MNHEY and SVGAGI. The CDR3, as DNA: TGTGCCAGCAAGAAACAGGGGAGGCGGGAGACCCAGTACTTC. As protein: CASKKQGRRETQYF.

This clone came up once. The J gene is TRBJ2-5, the V gene TRBV10-3; weak D call: TRBD1 (5 bases). Germline V gives CDR1 ENHRY, CDR2 SYGVKD. Trimming left V 5 bases short and J 5 bases short, with 12 bases between. CDR3 length equals 13 residues. CDR3 bases: TGTGCCATCAGTCTGACAGATTGGGAGACCCAGTACTTC. It encodes CAISLTDWETQYF.

The V and J genes are TRBV28 and TRBJ1-5; D remains unclear. Germline CDR1 MDHEN, CDR2 SYDVKM. There are 14 residues in the CDR3. V lost 3 bases, J lost 2 bases, and 8 bases lay in between. CDR3 residues: CASSLVRGNQPQHF. The CDR3 bases are TGTGCCAGCAGTTTGGTCCGGGGCAATCAGCCCCAGCATTTT.

The CDR3: CASSDWDRGIHGELFF. The DNA of the CDR3 is TGTGCCAGCAGTGACTGGGACAGGGGAATTCACGGGGAGCTGTTTTTT. The V call is TRBV25-1, the J call TRBJ2-2, with 10 bases lining up with TRBD1. CDR1 and CDR2 (germline): MGHDK, SYGVNS. Unmatched junction bases numbered 8, after V lost 3 bases and J lost 7 bases. The length of the CDR3 is 16 residues.

The gene calls are TRBV7-9 and TRBJ2-7, with TRBD1 matching over 8 bases. J gave up 3 bases and V 5 bases, and 6 bases lay outside the gene matches. Germline assignment: CDR1 SEHNR and CDR2 FQNEAQ (reference sequence). This CDR3 is built from 14 residues. CDR3 DNA: TGTGCCAGCAGCATAGGACAGGGTTTCTACGAGCAGTACTTC. Its translation is CASSIGQGFYEQYF.

This chain uses TRBV5-1 with TRBJ1-1, with D possibly TRBD1 on 6 matching bases. V lost 2 bases, J lost 6 bases, and 14 bases lay in between. This CDR3 contains 14 residues. CDR1 is SGHRS and CDR2 is YFSETQ in the germline V gene. CDR3 protein: CASSFPLGGAEAFF. The CDR3 DNA is TGCGCCAGCAGCTTTCCGTTAGGGGGAGCTGAAGCTTTCTTT.

V gene TRBV12-5 combines with J gene TRBJ2-4; D is unclear. CDR3 length: 13 residues. V gave up 0 bases and J gave up 8 bases, with 8 bases separating them. CDR1 and CDR2 from the germline V gene are LGHNT and FRNRAP. The CDR3, as DNA: TGTGCTAGTGGTTTGGTAGCGAGAGACATTCAGTACTTC. As protein: CASGLVARDIQYF.

This rearrangement joins TRBV28 to TRBJ2-5; 12 bases align to TRBD2. The CDR3 covers 17 residues. CDR1 is MDHEN, CDR2 SYDVKM, per germline. The junction had 8 bases not matched to a gene; V was cut back by 6 bases and J by 0 bases. In DNA form, the CDR3 reads TGTGCCAGCAGGCGCGCCCGACTAGCGGGAGACCAAGAGACCCAGTACTTC. Translating it yields CASRRARLAGDQETQYF.

The chain carries TRBV2 and TRBJ2-7; a possible D gene is TRBD1 (6 bases). Germline V gives CDR1 SNHLY, CDR2 FYNNEI. V shed 9 bases and J shed 4 bases, with 22 bases lying between them. The length of the CDR3 is 15 residues. Here the CDR3 reads CASSILGGPQYEQYF. The CDR3, as DNA: TGTGCCAGTTCCATTTTAGGGGGACCCCAGTACGAGCAGTACTTC.

In this sample, this clone turned up a few times. The chain carries TRBV21-1 and TRBJ1-4; the table's D call, TRBD1, has no DNA check behind it. TRBV21-1 is a pseudogene. This CDR3 contains 15 residues. CDR3 sequence (DNA): TGTGCCAGCAGCAAACCCCGCCAGGTTACTGAAAAACTGTTTTTT. It encodes CASSKPRQVTEKLFF.

The CDR3 spells CASSLWASSYGYTF. The CDR3 nucleotides read TGTGCCAGCAGCCTATGGGCCAGTAGCTATGGCTACACCTTC. The V gene is TRBV4-2, the J gene TRBJ1-2; D is unclear. The CDR3 is 14 amino acids. The germline V gene has CDR1 LGHNA and CDR2 YNFKEQ. The ends were cut back, 4 bases at V and 4 bases at J, with 13 bases in the middle.

CDR3 loop: CASSLVPPGLGTYEQYF. The DNA for the CDR3 is TGTGCCAGCAGCTTAGTTCCCCCGGGACTAGGTACATACGAGCAGTACTTC. The genes are TRBV11-2 and TRBJ2-7; the match to TRBD2 covers 8 bases. This CDR3 has 17 residues. The ends lost 1 base at V and 4 bases at J; junction bases unmatched: 12. Germline assignment: CDR1 SGHAT and CDR2 FQNNGV.